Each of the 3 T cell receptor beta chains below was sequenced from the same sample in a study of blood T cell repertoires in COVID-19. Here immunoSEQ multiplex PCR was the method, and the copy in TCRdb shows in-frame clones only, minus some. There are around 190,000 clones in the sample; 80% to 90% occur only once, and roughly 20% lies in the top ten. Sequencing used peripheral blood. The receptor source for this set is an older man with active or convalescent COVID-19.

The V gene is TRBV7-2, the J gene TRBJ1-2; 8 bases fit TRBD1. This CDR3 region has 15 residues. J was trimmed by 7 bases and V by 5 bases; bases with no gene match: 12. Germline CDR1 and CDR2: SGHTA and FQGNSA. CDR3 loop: CASSRGTGDFGGYTF. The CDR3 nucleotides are TGTGCCAGCAGCCGGGGGACAGGCGACTTCGGTGGCTACACCTTC. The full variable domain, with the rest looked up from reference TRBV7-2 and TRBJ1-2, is GAGVSQSPSNKVTEKGKDVELRCDPISGHTALYWYRQSLGQGLEFLIYFQGNSAPDKSGLPSDRFSAERTGGSVSTLTIQRTQQEDSAVYLCASSRGTGDFGGYTFGSGTRLTVV.

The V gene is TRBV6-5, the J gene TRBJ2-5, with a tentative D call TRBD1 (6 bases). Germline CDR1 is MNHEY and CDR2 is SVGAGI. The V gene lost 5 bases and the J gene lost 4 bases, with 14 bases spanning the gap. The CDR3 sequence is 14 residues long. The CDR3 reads CASSHGGRLETQYF. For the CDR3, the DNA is TGTGCCAGCAGTCATGGGGGCAGGCTAGAGACCCAGTACTTC.

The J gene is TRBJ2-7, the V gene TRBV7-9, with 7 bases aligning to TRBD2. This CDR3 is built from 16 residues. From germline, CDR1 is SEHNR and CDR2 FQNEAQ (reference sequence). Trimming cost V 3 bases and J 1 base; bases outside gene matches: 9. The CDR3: CASSLPRGGGSYEQYF. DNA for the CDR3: TGTGCCAGCAGCTTGCCCCGTGGGGGGGGGTCCTACGAGCAGTACTTC.